The rows below give T cell receptor beta chains drawn from one sample of a study of blood T cell repertoires in COVID-19. Libraries were prepared by immunoSEQ multiplex PCR; TCRdb keeps only in-frame clonotypes and omits some of them. The sample gives some 220,000 clones, 80% to 85% of which show up once; 15% to 20% is in the top ten. Sequenced: peripheral blood. These receptors were taken from a woman at least 80 years old with active or convalescent COVID-19. Both conserved end residues are part of each CDR3. The D gene is left open where the match is weak. For some rows the clone size is stated as once, few or many, or as a class when expanded; others skip it.

D	V	J	size	DNA	CDR3
.	TRBV11-2	TRBJ1-2	.	TGTGCCAGCAGCTTAGCCTTACACTATAACTATGGCTACACCTTC	CASSLALHYNYGYTF
.	TRBV11-3	TRBJ1-3	few	TGTGCCAGCAGCTTGCCGGGACACTCTGGAAACACCATATATTTT	CASSLPGHSGNTIYF
TRBD1	TRBV25-1	TRBJ1-5	.	TGTGCCAGCAGTGCCGGGACAGCGAGCAATCAGCCCCAGCATTTT	CASSAGTASNQPQHF
.	TRBV7-2	TRBJ1-4	.	TGTGCCAGCAGCTTAGAGGGGGATAATGAAAAACTGTTTTTT	CASSLEGDNEKLFF
.	TRBV6-2/TRBV6-3	TRBJ2-1	.	TGTGCCAGCAGTCGGGGGTATGAGCAGTTCTTC	CASSRGYEQFF
.	TRBV18	TRBJ1-4	.	TGTGCCAGCTCACCGTCCCGCGAGGGCACCGTAAAGGGAGAAAAACTGTTTTTT	CASSPSREGTVKGEKLFF
.	TRBV5-1	TRBJ2-3	.	TGCGCCAGCAGCCGTCTCCCCACAGATACGCAGTATTTT	CASSRLPTDTQYF
.	TRBV7-2	TRBJ1-1	.	TGTGCCAGCAGCCAAGGTATTATAGGGAGAGGGGGCACTGAAGCTTTCTTT	CASSQGIIGRGGTEAFF
TRBD1	TRBV10-3	TRBJ1-4	.	TGTGCCATCAGTGTACAGACAGGGAAGAATGAAAAACTGTTTTTT	CAISVQTGKNEKLFF
.	TRBV5-1	TRBJ2-5	.	TGCGCCAGCAGCCACGAAAGGGGAGAGACCCAGTACTTC	CASSHERGETQYF
.	TRBV7-3	TRBJ1-1	.	TGTGCCAGCAGCCCAGGGACTTTGAACACTGAAGCTTTCTTT	CASSPGTLNTEAFF
TRBD1	TRBV6-2/TRBV6-3	TRBJ1-4	.	TGTGCCAGCAGTTATCCTACAGGGGGCCCAGGAGAAAAACTGTTTTTT	CASSYPTGGPGEKLFF
.	TRBV28	TRBJ1-1	.	TGTGCCAGCAGTCCTCGTCGGGGGTCTGAAGCTTTCTTT	CASSPRRGSEAFF
.	TRBV4-2	TRBJ1-2	.	TGTGCCAGCAGCCAAGGCCCAGTGGGGGCGGACTATGGCTACACCTTC	CASSQGPVGADYGYTF
TRBD1	TRBV7-9	TRBJ1-4	.	TGTGCCAGCAGCCCGTTACAGGGGGCTGACAGAAAACTGTTTTTT	CASSPLQGADRKLFF
.	TRBV10-3	TRBJ2-7	few	TGTGCCATCGCAGGATCCTACGAGCAGTACTTC	CAIAGSYEQYF
.	TRBV5-6	TRBJ2-3	once	TGTGCCAGCAGCTTGGGAATTCAGGATACGCAGTATTTT	CASSLGIQDTQYF
TRBD1	TRBV18	TRBJ1-6	.	TGTGCCAGCTCACAACAGGGGGTTTATAATTCACCCCTCCACTTT	CASSQQGVYNSPLHF
.	TRBV27	TRBJ2-7	.	TGTGCCAGCAGTTTAGTCTGCTACGAGCAGTACTTC	CASSLVCYEQYF
TRBD1	TRBV2	TRBJ1-6	.	TGTGCCAGCAGTGAAGGGGGACAGGGCTATTCACCCCTCCACTTT	CASSEGGQGYSPLHF
.	TRBV7-2	TRBJ1-3	.	TGTGCCAGCAGCCCGAGACGGGGTGTTTCTGGAAACACCATATATTTT	CASSPRRGVSGNTIYF
.	TRBV30	TRBJ2-5	.	TGTGCCTGGAGTGCAGGGCGGGAGACCCAGTACTTC	CAWSAGRETQYF
.	TRBV9	TRBJ1-1	.	TGTGCCAGCAGCGTAGGATGGACAAGCCTGAACACTGAAGCTTTCTTT	CASSVGWTSLNTEAFF
.	TRBV6-7	TRBJ1-6	.	TGTGCCAGCAACGGACGGGGGAGACCCCTCCACTTT	CASNGRGRPLHF
.	TRBV19	TRBJ1-2	.	TGTGCCAGTAGTAAATCAGGGGATCCTTTATATGGCTACACCTTC	CASSKSGDPLYGYTF
TRBD2	TRBV11-3	TRBJ2-7	.	TGTGCCAGCAGCTTAGAGCTAGCGGGTTACTCCTACGAGCAGTACTTC	CASSLELAGYSYEQYF
.	TRBV11-2	TRBJ2-3	once	TGTGCCAGCAGCTTAGTGGGGCGGTTCACAGATACGCAGTATTTT	CASSLVGRFTDTQYF
.	TRBV19	TRBJ2-1	.	TGTGCCAGTAAAGTTCAACAGTCCTACAATGAGCAGTTCTTC	CASKVQQSYNEQFF
.	TRBV4-2	TRBJ2-1	.	TGTGCCAGCAGCCAAGAAACTTACAGCTCCTACAATGAGCAGTTCTTC	CASSQETYSSYNEQFF
TRBD2	TRBV18	TRBJ2-1	.	TGTGCCAGCTCACCAGGGGCGGGAGCCTACAATGAGCAGTTCTTC	CASSPGAGAYNEQFF
TRBD1	TRBV28	TRBJ1-2	.	TGTGCCAGCAGTATTGGGGCAGGGGGCTATGGCTACACCTTC	CASSIGAGGYGYTF
.	TRBV5-1	TRBJ2-7	.	TGCGCCAGCGGCGACACTTGGACAGAAGAGTACTTC	CASGDTWTEEYF
TRBD1	TRBV11-2	TRBJ1-1	.	TGTGCCAGCAGCCTGGTCGGGACAGTCACTGAAGCTTTCTTT	CASSLVGTVTEAFF
.	TRBV7-2	TRBJ1-1	once	TGTGCCAGCAGCCCGGACAGCTCAAGAAACACTGAAGCTTTCTTT	CASSPDSSRNTEAFF
TRBD1	TRBV4-1	TRBJ2-5	.	TGCGCCAGCAGCCAAGATGGGACAGGGTACGGTACCCAGTACTTC	CASSQDGTGYGTQYF
.	TRBV3-1/TRBV3-2	TRBJ1-1	.	TGTGCCAGCAGCCAAGACTGGGTTCCAGGGAACACTGAAGCTTTCTTT	CASSQDWVPGNTEAFF
TRBD1	TRBV6-5	TRBJ2-3	.	TGTGCCAGCAGTTTTACAGGGGCAGATACGCAGTATTTT	CASSFTGADTQYF
.	TRBV18	TRBJ1-2	.	TGTGCCAGCTCACCACCGGGTGGACTCCGGGGCTACACCTTC	CASSPPGGLRGYTF
TRBD2	TRBV5-8	TRBJ2-5	.	TGTGCCAGCAGCGGAGGGACACGGGAGGGAGTAGAGACCCAGTACTTC	CASSGGTREGVETQYF
.	TRBV9	TRBJ2-5	once	TGTGCCAGCAGCGAACAGGGGGGGCAAGAGACCCAGTACTTC	CASSEQGGQETQYF